A selection of T cell receptor beta chains follows, all from one sample in a study of radiotherapy plus CTLA-4 blockade in lung cancer. Generated by immunoSEQ multiplex PCR, the TCRdb table keeps only in-frame clones and is missing some. Altogether about 280 clones are present, approximately 90% being singletons, with the ten largest covering more than 15%. Sequenced material: tumor tissue, taken from a patient treated with radiotherapy plus ipilimumab. Receptor source: a human donor with non-small cell lung cancer who had stable disease on radiotherapy plus ipilimumab. Each CDR3 is given with its conserved first and last residue. The D gene is left open where the match is weak. A clone size is listed for some rows: how often the clone was seen (once, few, many), or a class if it is expanded.

j_call	v_call	d_call	clone_size	cdr3_nt	cdr3_aa
TRBJ2-6	TRBV5-6	NA	once	TGTGCCAGCAGCTTAGGGAACTCTGGGGCCAACGTCCTGACTTTC	CASSLGNSGANVLTF
TRBJ1-2	TRBV10-3	NA	NA	TGTGCCATCATGCACGACTATGGCTACACCTTC	CAIMHDYGYTF
TRBJ2-3	TRBV10-2	NA	NA	TGCGCCAGCAGCTCAATAGCTACTAGCACAGATACGCAGTATTTT	CASSSIATSTDTQYF
TRBJ1-1	TRBV29-1	NA	once	TGCAGCGTGGGACACTCTAACACTGAAGCTTTCTTT	CSVGHSNTEAFF
TRBJ1-2	TRBV5-1	TRBD1	few	TGCGCCAGCAGCCCCACAGGGGATGGTGGCTACACCTTC	CASSPTGDGGYTF
TRBJ1-2	TRBV11-2	NA	NA	TGTGCCAGCAGCTCAGGGAGGGGGGCGGCTAACTATGGCTACACCTTC	CASSSGRGAANYGYTF
TRBJ2-5	TRBV6-6	NA	NA	TGTGCCAGCAGTTACTTTGGGCAAGAGACCCAGTACTTC	CASSYFGQETQYF
TRBJ2-7	TRBV4-2	NA	NA	TGTGCCAGCAGCCAAGATGGTCTGTCAAGCTCCTACGAGCAGTACTTC	CASSQDGLSSSYEQYF
TRBJ1-6	TRBV5-1	NA	once	TGCGCCAGCAGCCCTGAGGGGAGCTCCTATAATTCACCCCTCCACTTT	CASSPEGSSYNSPLHF
TRBJ2-7	TRBV27	TRBD1	once	TGTGCCAGCAGTGAGGGACAGGGACTCTCCTACGAGCAGTACTTC	CASSEGQGLSYEQYF
TRBJ1-3	TRBV5-1	TRBD1	NA	TGCGCCAGCAGCGAGACAGGGGGAGGAAACACCATATATTTT	CASSETGGGNTIYF
TRBJ1-1	TRBV6-1	NA	NA	TGTGCCAGCAGTGCCAGACAGAGGGGTATGGGTGGAACTGAAGCTTTCTTT	CASSARQRGMGGTEAFF
TRBJ2-5	TRBV7-8	NA	once	TGTGCCAGCAGCTTTGGGATCAAAGAGACCCAGTACTTC	CASSFGIKETQYF
TRBJ1-5	TRBV29-1	TRBD1	NA	TGCAGCGTCGGGGGACAGGGGGAAAGGGATCAGCCCCAGCATTTT	CSVGGQGERDQPQHF
TRBJ1-2	TRBV6-1	NA	NA	TGTGCCAGCACTGTGGCAGACTCTTATGGCTACACCTTC	CASTVADSYGYTF
TRBJ2-7	TRBV11-2	NA	NA	TGTGCCAGCAGCTCCCCCGGGTCTTCCTACGAGCAGTACTTC	CASSSPGSSYEQYF
TRBJ2-5	TRBV5-4	NA	NA	TGTGCCAGCAGCTTGCTAGCAGGCAACCAAGAGACCCAGTACTTC	CASSLLAGNQETQYF